This entry concerns a single TCR beta chain. Antigen: not known. The data originate from a study of T cell responses to AZD1222 COVID-19 vaccine. Broader study findings: Compared with day 0, the breadth and depth of the Spike-specific TCR repertoire rose significantly after two doses of AZD1222. The donors showed a predominance of white British ancestry and of females, with possible underestimation of clonal diversity.

V shed 4 bases, J shed 6 bases, and the junction held 13 bases outside the gene matches. Germline V gene sequence: CDR1 SEHNR, CDR2 FQNEAQ (reference sequence). The CDR3 spans 16 residues. The repertoire was sequenced with immunoSEQ multiplex PCR; TCRdb's copy has only in-frame clones and lacks some. The sample yields about 110,000 clones, 87% seen once. The chain has TRBV7-9 and TRBJ1-2, with 8 bases aligning to TRBD1. Specimen: peripheral blood, collected on day 0 of AZD1222 vaccination. The TCR sequence derives from an adult in good health. Here the CDR3 reads CASSSAGGQGLDGYTF. CDR3 nucleotides: TGTGCCAGCAGCTCGGCAGGGGGCCAGGGTTTGGATGGCTACACCTTC.